Below, 32 T cell receptor beta chains from the same sample are listed, as sequenced in a study of T cells in Graves' hyperthyroidism and ophthalmopathy. RNA transcripts provided the source from which TCR beta CDR3 regions were amplified. TCR CDR3 regions were first amplified by RT-PCR with HTBI primers. TCRdb redid the calling of the multiplex PCR reads with MiXCR, one entry per CDR3 protein. This sample carries under 450,000 distinct CDR3 sequences, more than 15% of them seen once, and the ten largest clones take over 12%. Sequences were obtained from blood. The receptor source for this set is a woman aged 18-29 years with Graves' hyperthyroidism.

This clonotype was picked up many times. The chain uses TRBV11-3 and TRBJ2-1; D uncertain. The V gene's germline CDR1 is SGHNT and CDR2 YENEEA. The V and J ends lost 6 bases and 4 bases respectively, with 13 bases between them. This CDR3 spans 14 amino acids. The CDR3 bases are TGTGCCAGCAGTTCGCCTACAGAATACAATGAGCAGTTCTTC. Translation gives CASSSPTEYNEQFF.

The V call is TRBV5-4, the J call TRBJ2-3, with 14 nucleotides matching TRBD2. Per the germline V gene, CDR1 is SGHNT and CDR2 is YYREEE (reference sequence). V lost 4 bases, J lost 3 bases, and 7 bases stayed unmatched. This CDR3 is built from 17 residues. CDR3 sequence reads: CASSKGTSGSLTDTQYF. CDR3 nucleotides: TGTGCCAGCAGCAAGGGGACTAGCGGGAGTCTGACAGATACGCAGTATTTT. The complete variable domain, with remaining parts taken from reference TRBV5-4 and TRBJ2-3, reads ETGVTQSPTHLIKTRGQQVTLRCSSQSGHNTVSWYQQALGQGPQFIFQYYREEENGRGNFPPRFSGLQFPNYSSELNVNALELDDSALYLCASSKGTSGSLTDTQYFGPGTRLTVL.

The rearrangement links TRBV19 to TRBJ2-1; 8 bases line up with TRBD2. The CDR3 runs 18 residues. V shed 2 bases, J shed 6 bases, and the junction held 15 bases outside the gene matches. Per germline, CDR1 LNHDA and CDR2 SQIVND (reference sequence). The CDR3 bases are TGTGCCAGTAGTATAATACTAGCGGTGAGCAAATCCCTCAATGAGCAGTTCTTC. Protein product: CASSIILAVSKSLNEQFF.

In its sample, this clonotype was seen a few times. V and J are TRBV7-8 and TRBJ2-2; D unclear. The CDR3 runs to 13 residues. Trimming cost V 5 bases and J 5 bases, with 9 bases left between them. Looked up from germline, CDR1 is SGHVS and CDR2 is FQNEAQ. CDR3 bases: TGTGCCAGCAGCCCGATTCTGACCGGGGAGCTGTTTTTT. The encoded protein is CASSPILTGELFF.

This clonotype has a count of ten or more. This chain links TRBV20-1 with TRBJ1-5; a possible D gene is TRBD1 (5 bases). Per germline, CDR1 DFQATT and CDR2 SNEGSKA (reference sequence). This CDR3 comprises 15 residues. Trimming removed 4 bases at V and 0 bases at J, with 13 bases between. The CDR3 protein is CSATRFRGSNQPQHF. The CDR3 DNA reads as TGCAGTGCTACCCGCTTTAGGGGTAGCAATCAGCCCCAGCATTTT.

J is TRBJ2-1 and V is TRBV7-3; 11 positions agree with TRBD2. V trimming: 4 bases; J trimming: 8 bases; junction bases outside the gene matches: 22. The CDR3 is made up of 20 amino acids. The germline V gene has CDR1 SGHTA and CDR2 FQGTGA. For the CDR3, the DNA is TGTGCCAGCAGCTCTTATAACGGAGGACTAGCGGGCAAGGCGGAATATGAGCAGTTCTTC. Its protein product is CASSSYNGGLAGKAEYEQFF.

This clonotype was picked up many times. The chain employs TRBV20-1 and TRBJ2-4; D is possibly TRBD1 or TRBD2 (6 bases each). V was cut by 1 base and J by 7 bases, with 8 bases left in between. Germline assignment: CDR1 DFQATT and CDR2 SNEGSKA (reference sequence). The CDR3 is 12 residues long. The CDR3 DNA follows: TGCAGTGCTAGAGGGAGGGGGAACATTCAGTACTTC. Translating it yields CSARGRGNIQYF.

This clonotype was seen a few times. The chain links TRBV20-1 to TRBJ2-4; TRBD2 agrees at 8 bases. The germline CDR1 and CDR2 sequences are DFQATT and SNEGSKA (reference sequence). Trimming removed 2 bases from V and 0 bases from J; junction bases left unmatched: 9. CDR3 size: 17 residues. CDR3 bases: TGCAGTGCTAGACCCTTTAGCGGGAACCTAGCCAAAAACATTCAGTACTTC. It codes for CSARPFSGNLAKNIQYF.

This clonotype appeared many times. J is TRBJ1-5 and V is TRBV20-1; 9 bases are shared with TRBD1. From germline, CDR1 is DFQATT and CDR2 SNEGSKA (reference sequence). Trimming at V came to 5 bases and at J to 5 bases, leaving 1 base not matched to a gene. The CDR3 is made up of 12 amino acids. CDR3 bases: TGCAGTGCTGGGGACAGGGATCAGCCCCAGCATTTT. Protein sequence: CSAGDRDQPQHF.

This clonotype was counted many times. The J gene is TRBJ2-1, the V gene TRBV5-1; possible D gene TRBD1, 7 bases. V was trimmed by 0 bases and J by 2 bases, leaving 12 bases between them. The germline V gene encodes CDR1 SGHRS and CDR2 YFSETQ. The CDR3 is 16 residues long. The CDR3 nucleotides read TGCGCCAGCAGCTTGGGCCGCGGGACAGCCTACAATGAGCAGTTCTTC. It encodes CASSLGRGTAYNEQFF.

Many counts were recorded for this clonotype. This chain joins TRBV11-2 and TRBJ2-3; 13 nucleotides match TRBD2. The CDR3 sequence is 16 residues long. J was trimmed by 0 bases and V by 6 bases; bases with no gene match: 3. Looked up from germline, CDR1 is SGHAT and CDR2 is FQNNGV. CDR3 nucleotide sequence: TGTGCCAGCAGTAGGGGACTAGCGGGAAGCACAGATACGCAGTATTTT. Protein product: CASSRGLAGSTDTQYF.

This clonotype was recorded at least ten times. V and J are TRBV7-2 and TRBJ2-3; D is ambiguous. This CDR3 has 14 amino acids. CDR1 SGHTA and CDR2 FQGNSA come from the germline V gene. Trimming took 2 bases from V and 2 from J, leaving 8 bases between them. CDR3 sequence (DNA): TGTGCCAGCAGCTTACTACAGTACACAGATACGCAGTATTTT. Amino acids: CASSLLQYTDTQYF.

The chain combines TRBV20-1 with TRBJ2-1, with 12 nucleotides matching TRBD2. This CDR3 spans 18 amino acids. V trimming: 2 bases; J trimming: 5 bases; junction bases outside the gene matches: 13. The germline V gene encodes CDR1 DFQATT and CDR2 SNEGSKA (reference sequence). The CDR3 is CSARSLAGGRKSHNEQFF. CDR3 nucleotides: TGCAGTGCTAGAAGCCTAGCGGGGGGGCGAAAGTCCCACAATGAGCAGTTCTTC.

The genes are TRBV4-3 and TRBJ2-3; no firm D call. The V gene lost 0 bases and the J gene lost 3 bases, with 10 bases spanning the gap. CDR1 LGHNA and CDR2 YSLEER come from the germline V gene. The CDR3 length is 15 residues. In nucleotides, the CDR3 is TGCGCCAGCAGCCAAGAAGAAGGGCTGACAGATACGCAGTATTTT. Its protein product is CASSQEEGLTDTQYF.

This clonotype was recorded many times. The chain links TRBV3-1 to TRBJ2-1; D uncertain. CDR1 is LGHDT and CDR2 is YNNKEL in the germline V gene (reference sequence). This CDR3 is 13 amino acids long. Trimming left V 0 bases short and J 6 bases short, with 6 bases between. CDR3 DNA sequence: TGTGCCAGCAGCCAAGATTTGGTCAATGAGCAGTTCTTC. Residues: CASSQDLVNEQFF.

This clonotype was detected many times. This rearrangement joins TRBV11-2 to TRBJ1-1; TRBD1 matches at 9 bases. After removal of 3 bases from V and 8 bases from J, the junction contained 10 bases not matched to a gene. Germline V gives CDR1 SGHAT, CDR2 FQNNGV. This CDR3 has 15 amino acids. CDR3 sequence: CASSFQPGQGYEAFF. The DNA for the CDR3 is TGTGCCAGCAGCTTTCAGCCGGGACAGGGTTACGAAGCTTTCTTT.

As for this clonotype: The germline gene is not matched at one end of the junction; a read error may be the cause. V gene TRBV3-1 combines with J gene TRBJ2-2; 7 bases line up with TRBD1. CDR3 length: 15 residues. CDR1 LGHDT and CDR2 YNNKEL come from the germline V gene (reference sequence). DNA of the CDR3: TGTGCCAGCAGCCTCGAGGGGGCGAACACCGAGGAGCTGTTTTTT. As protein: CASSLEGANTEELFF.

This clonotype was picked up a small number of times. The genes are TRBV14 and TRBJ2-2; D possibly uses TRBD1 or TRBD2 (6 bases each). With 4 bases removed from V and 0 bases from J, the gap between germline ends came to 15 bases. CDR3 length equals 17 residues. Germline V CDR1 and CDR2: SGHDN, FVKESK. Written as DNA, the CDR3 is TGTGCCAGCAGCCCGCGGTTGGGGGGCGCGAACACCGGGGAGCTGTTTTTT. Amino acid sequence: CASSPRLGGANTGELFF.

The rearrangement joins TRBV5-1 to TRBJ2-5; a weak D match, TRBD1 (6 bases). This CDR3 contains 15 residues. The germline V gene encodes CDR1 SGHRS and CDR2 YFSETQ. V gave up 2 bases and J gave up 2 bases, with 13 bases separating them. The CDR3 DNA follows: TGCGCCAGCAGCTTTAACACAGGGCCGCAAGAGACCCAGTACTTC. Its translation is CASSFNTGPQETQYF.

This clonotype was picked up many times. This sequence joins TRBV19 and TRBJ1-1; TRBD1 aligns across 7 bases. CDR1 and CDR2 (germline): LNHDA, SQIVND (reference sequence). After removal of 3 bases from V and 6 bases from J, the junction contained 7 bases not matched to a gene. The CDR3 spans 14 residues. As DNA, the CDR3 is TGTGCCAGTAGTATCCCGGACAGGCACGCTGAAGCTTTCTTT. It codes for CASSIPDRHAEAFF.

This clonotype was picked up many times. V and J are TRBV28 and TRBJ1-5; 9 bases map to TRBD1. This CDR3 comprises 14 residues. The germline V gene encodes CDR1 MDHEN and CDR2 SYDVKM. After removal of 4 bases from V and 6 bases from J, the junction contained 4 bases not matched to a gene. CDR3: CASSWGQGFQPQHF. The CDR3 region has the DNA TGTGCCAGCAGTTGGGGACAGGGTTTTCAGCCCCAGCATTTT.

The chain is built from TRBV24-1 and TRBJ1-1, with 7 bases identical to TRBD1. The CDR3 totals 19 residues. V lost 3 bases to trimming and J lost 0 bases; unmatched junction nucleotides: 15. CDR1 KGHDR and CDR2 SFDVKD come from the germline V gene. DNA of the CDR3: TGTGCCACCAGTGATGGGCGGCGCACAGGGGACGGTATGAACACTGAAGCTTTCTTT. It is translated as CATSDGRRTGDGMNTEAFF.

This clonotype was detected many times. The chain has TRBV2 and TRBJ1-5; D gene ambiguous. This CDR3 spans 16 amino acids. The germline gives CDR1 SNHLY, CDR2 FYNNEI. V lost 7 bases, J lost 2 bases, and 18 bases lay in between. The CDR3 sequence is CASTLPRSGGNQPQHF. DNA of the CDR3: TGTGCCAGCACCCTCCCCAGGAGTGGTGGCAATCAGCCCCAGCATTTT.

This clonotype was detected many times. The chain carries TRBV7-9 and TRBJ2-1; 7 nucleotides line up with TRBD1. CDR3 length: 15 residues. V was clipped by 1 base and J by 4 bases; unmatched bases: 4. Looked up from germline, CDR1 is SEHNR and CDR2 is FQNEAQ (reference sequence). CDR3: CASSLEGGQYNEQFF. DNA for the CDR3: TGTGCCAGCAGCTTAGAAGGGGGCCAATACAATGAGCAGTTCTTC.

This clonotype was seen ten or more times. V and J are TRBV7-2 and TRBJ2-1; the D gene is possibly TRBD2 (6 bases). Trimming shortened V by 5 bases and J by 6 bases, and 23 bases separated the two germline ends. This CDR3 is built from 17 residues. Germline CDR1 is SGHTA and CDR2 is FQGNSA. Here the CDR3 reads CASSLYSRDSWFNEQFF. The CDR3 DNA follows: TGTGCCAGCAGCCTATACTCCCGGGACTCTTGGTTCAATGAGCAGTTCTTC. The variable domain in full, with the rest retrieved from reference TRBV7-2 and TRBJ2-1, is GAGVSQSPSNKVTEKGKDVELRCDPISGHTALYWYRQSLGQGLEFLIYFQGNSAPDKSGLPSDRFSAERTGGSVSTLTIQRTQQEDSAVYLCASSLYSRDSWFNEQFFGPGTRLTVL.

This clonotype showed up just a few times. The rearrangement links TRBV7-9 to TRBJ1-4; no firm D call. CDR1 SEHNR and CDR2 FQNEAQ come from the germline V gene (reference sequence). The CDR3 loop spans 16 amino acids. Trimming removed 7 bases at V and 0 bases at J, with 15 bases between. CDR3 protein: CASMRRGITTNEKLFF. The CDR3 DNA is TGTGCCAGCATGAGGAGAGGAATCACAACTAATGAAAAACTGTTTTTT.

This clonotype came up many times. The chain recombines TRBV24-1 with TRBJ2-5; possible D gene TRBD1, 5 bases. The CDR3 covers 13 residues. V was pared by 5 bases and J by 2 bases, with 8 bases between. Germline assignment: CDR1 KGHDR and CDR2 SFDVKD. The CDR3 DNA reads TGTGCCACCAGTGTCACAGGTCAAGAGACCCAGTACTTC. Residues: CATSVTGQETQYF.

This clonotype came up many times. The chain has TRBV27 and TRBJ2-5; 13 bases fit TRBD2. The CDR3 is 16 amino acids. The V and J ends lost 6 bases and 12 bases, in that order; junction bases with no gene match: 16. The germline V gene has CDR1 MNHEY and CDR2 SMNVEV (reference sequence). The CDR3, as DNA: TGTGCCAGCAGCCGAACCGGGACTAGCGGGACTACTACTAAGTACTTC. Translation gives CASSRTGTSGTTTKYF.

Ten or more counts support this clonotype. The genes are TRBV4-2 and TRBJ2-5; 15 bases map to TRBD2. The CDR3 spans 17 residues. The germline V gene encodes CDR1 LGHNA and CDR2 YNFKEQ. Trimming at V came to 4 bases and at J to 1 base, leaving 4 bases not matched to a gene. The CDR3 sequence: CASSPGLAGGAQETQYF. DNA of the CDR3: TGTGCCAGCAGCCCTGGACTAGCGGGAGGGGCCCAAGAGACCCAGTACTTC.

This chain joins TRBV9 and TRBJ1-1; possibly TRBD1 for D (6 bases). CDR3 length equals 15 residues. Germline V CDR1 and CDR2: SGDLS, YYNGEE. Trimming removed 3 bases from V and 4 bases from J, with 16 bases in between. The CDR3, as DNA: TGTGCCAGCAGCGGGGGGGGGGGCGCGGCCACTGAAGCTTTCTTT. Translating gives CASSGGGGAATEAFF.

This clonotype was found many times. The chain employs TRBV28 and TRBJ2-1; D unresolved. Trimming left V 3 bases short and J 1 base short, with 13 bases between. Germline assignment: CDR1 MDHEN and CDR2 SYDVKM. The CDR3 consists of 16 residues. The CDR3 region has the DNA TGTGCCAGCAGTTTTCTAGTAGGCGGATCCTACAATGAGCAGTTCTTC. Translation: CASSFLVGGSYNEQFF.

Many counts were recorded for this clonotype. J is TRBJ1-6 and V is TRBV11-2; D is possibly TRBD1 (5 bases). CDR3 size: 16 residues. V gave up 5 bases and J gave up 7 bases, with 18 bases separating them. Per the germline V gene, CDR1 is SGHAT and CDR2 is FQNNGV. The CDR3 nucleotides read TGTGCCAGCAGCCCCCCGGTCGTCTGGGGGAATTCACCCCTCCACTTT. Its protein product is CASSPPVVWGNSPLHF.